This T cell receptor (beta chain) was recorded in a study of T-cell memory formation after mild COVID-19. Notes on the study in general: Memory sampled before infection contained some responding clones, suggesting cross-reactive memory joined.

Germline V gives CDR1 SGHTA, CDR2 FQGNSA. Trimming shortened V by 5 bases and J by 6 bases, and 19 bases separated the two germline ends. The CDR3 covers 16 residues. Amplification by 5'RACE using constant-segment primers produced TCR alpha and TCR beta cDNA libraries that carried sample barcodes and UMIs. TCRdb called the 5' RACE reads again in MiXCR, with one record for every CDR3 protein. The sample holds 300,000 to 350,000 distinct CDR3 sequences, about 13% seen once. For this clonotype: Antigen: not known.

What was sequenced was PBMCs or a T cell subset sorted from them (not recorded which). This TCR derives from a young man who had mild COVID-19 (a few samples of this study predate the infection). Cell type and time point are not known. The chain carries TRBV7-2 and TRBJ2-2; possible D gene TRBD1, 6 bases. The CDR3 sequence is CASSRSPNRVSGELFF. The CDR3 DNA follows: TGTGCCAGCAGCCGTAGCCCCAACAGGGTCTCCGGGGAGCTGTTTTTT.